Shown below are 28 T cell receptor beta chains from a single sample sequenced in a study of prognosis after radiotherapy for stage I lung cancer. The genomic DNA TCR beta CDR3 region underwent two rounds of multiplex PCR. The first PCR round targeted every TRBV and TRBJ gene with specific primers. TCRdb fed the multiplex PCR reads into MiXCR, producing one record per CDR3 protein. The data show under 55,000 distinct CDR3 sequences, with about 32% seen just once and about a tenth held by the top ten. The material was PBMCs, obtained before or after stereotactic body radiation therapy (not recorded which). The receptor set was obtained from a donor over 45 with non-small cell lung cancer.

The rearrangement joins TRBV6-2 or TRBV6-3 to TRBJ1-2; no definite D call. The CDR3 sequence is 14 residues long. The V and J ends lost 5 bases and 6 bases respectively, with 16 bases between them. Germline loops: CDR1 MNHEY, CDR2 SVGEGT. The DNA of the CDR3 is TGTGCCAGCAGTGCGACTAAAGAAGTTAATGGCTACACCTTC. It yields the protein CASSATKEVNGYTF.

Points on this clonotype: Germline is not matched at one junction end, which may reflect a read error. The chain has TRBV30 and TRBJ1-5; D might be TRBD1 (5 bases). The germline V gene encodes CDR1 GTSNPN and CDR2 SVGIG (reference sequence). This CDR3 has 16 residues. Here the CDR3 reads CVWSTPPGHSNHPQHF. The CDR3 DNA is TGTGTCTGGAGTACACCACCAGGGCACAGCAATCATCCCCAGCATTTT.

A remark on this clonotype: This sequence may be a read error, since a much larger clone differs from it by one base. V usage is TRBV6-2 or TRBV6-3 and J usage is TRBJ2-7; maybe TRBD1 (6 bases). In germline, CDR1 is MNHEY, CDR2 SVGEGT. The CDR3 has 17 residues. CDR3 loop: CASSLIPGTLSSYEKYF. The CDR3 bases are TGTGCCAGCAGTTTGATCCCCGGGACACTCTCCTCCTACGAGAAGTACTTC.

Concerning this clonotype itself: At one boundary the junction diverges from the germline segment, which might be a read error. The chain employs TRBV11-2 and TRBJ2-7; no definite D call. The CDR3 length is 14 residues. Germline CDR1 reads SGHAT; CDR2 reads FQNNGV. CDR3: CARSLGAGAYEQYF. The CDR3 DNA is TGTGCCAGAAGCTTAGGTGCAGGAGCATACGAGCAGTACTTC. The variable domain in full, completed from reference TRBV11-2 and TRBJ2-7, reads EAGVAQSPRYKIIEKRQSVAFWCNPISGHATLYWYQQILGQGPKLLIQFQNNGVVDDSQLPKDRFSAERLKGVDSTLKIQPAKLEDSAVYLCARSLGAGAYEQYFGPGTRLTVT.

Concerning this clonotype itself: Being one base from a much bigger clone, this may be a read error. The genes are TRBV6-2 or TRBV6-3 and TRBJ2-1; TRBD2 matches 7 bases. Unmatched junction bases numbered 4, after V lost 0 bases and J lost 8 bases. CDR3 length equals 14 residues. Germline V CDR1 and CDR2: MNHEY, SVGEGT. This CDR3 reads CASSYSGGGYEQFF. CDR3 nucleotides: TGTGCCAGCAGTTACTCGGGGGGAGGGTATGAGCAGTTCTTC.

At least ten counts were recorded for this clonotype. This chain joins TRBV6-5 and TRBJ2-1; D could derive from TRBD1 or TRBD2 (5 bases each). CDR1 is MNHEY, CDR2 SVGAGI, per germline. CDR3 size: 15 residues. Trimming removed 6 bases at V and 0 bases at J, with 12 bases between. In DNA, the CDR3 is TGTGCCAGCAGCTACGGGGACCCCTCCTACAATGAGCAGTTCTTC. Translation: CASSYGDPSYNEQFF.

Note on this clonotype: Given a far larger clone just one base away, this is likely a sequencing read error. The J gene is TRBJ2-7, the V gene TRBV6-5, with 8 bases fitting TRBD2. The V and J ends lost 7 bases and 6 bases, in that order; junction bases with no gene match: 17. There are 16 residues in the CDR3. Germline V CDR1 and CDR2: MNHEY, SVGAGI. CDR3 nucleotides: TGTGCCAGCAAGTCCTCGACTTCGGGACTAGTGGTCGAGCAGTACTTC. It encodes CASKSSTSGLVVEQYF.

There are a few counts of this clonotype. This could be a read error, since a much larger clone is one nucleotide away. The chain couples TRBV7-6 to TRBJ1-3; no firm D call. Germline-derived CDR1 and CDR2 are SGHVS and FNYEAQ. V was pared by 2 bases and J by 2 bases, with 13 bases between. The CDR3 is 16 amino acids. CDR3 residues: CASSLLPDGAGNTIYF. The DNA of the CDR3 is TGTGCCAGCAGCTTACTCCCCGATGGGGCTGGAAACACCATATATTTT.

This clonotype was recorded at least ten times. The V and J genes are TRBV9 and TRBJ1-3; unclear D gene. The germline V gene encodes CDR1 SGDLS and CDR2 YYNGEE. V lost 4 bases, J lost 8 bases, and 16 bases lay in between. CDR3 length equals 14 residues. CDR3 protein: CASSTPSGSYTIYF. CDR3 in DNA: TGTGCCAGCAGCACCCCTTCCGGGAGTTACACCATATATTTT.

Notes on this clonotype: A much bigger clone sits one base away, suggesting this may be a read error. The CDR3 DNA follows: TGTGCCACCAGCAGAGCACAGGGGATGAACACTGAAACTTTCTTT. It specifies CATSRAQGMNTETFF. The chain employs TRBV15 and TRBJ1-1; the match to TRBD1 covers 7 bases. Germline loops: CDR1 LNHNV, CDR2 YYDKDF (reference sequence). CDR3 length: 15 amino acids.

This clonotype was observed many times. The chain employs TRBV20-1 and TRBJ2-7, with TRBD1 matching 10 bases. With 3 bases clipped from V and 5 bases from J, the junction kept 7 bases outside the gene matches. The CDR3 runs to 14 residues. Germline CDR1 DFQATT, CDR2 SNEGSKA (reference sequence). Written as DNA, the CDR3 is TGCAGTGCTAGGGGGGACAGGGGTATCGACGAGCAGTACTTC. Amino acids: CSARGDRGIDEQYF.

This clonotype appeared many times. This is likely an artifact of a read error, given a far larger clone one base away. J is TRBJ2-2 and V is TRBV6-1; TRBD2 aligns across 12 bases. J gave up 2 bases and V 7 bases, and 8 bases lay outside the gene matches. Germline lookup yields CDR1 MNHNS and CDR2 SASEGT. The CDR3 length is 17 residues. CDR3 DNA sequence: TGTGCCAGCATTTGGGGACTAGCGGGTCTCAACACCGGGGAGCTGTTTTTT. Amino acid sequence: CASIWGLAGLNTGELFF.

This clonotype was picked up many times. The chain couples TRBV11-2 to TRBJ2-1, with TRBD1 as a possible D gene (5 bases). The germline V gene has CDR1 SGHAT and CDR2 FQNNGV. This CDR3 contains 17 residues. The V end lost 0 bases, the J end lost 0 bases, and 12 bases lay between the germline ends. CDR3 sequence (DNA): TGTGCCAGCAGCTTAGACAGGGTAGGCGCCTCCTACAATGAGCAGTTCTTC. Its translation: CASSLDRVGASYNEQFF.

In its sample, this clonotype was seen many times. The chain has TRBV6-5 and TRBJ2-5; D gene uncertain. Germline-derived CDR1 and CDR2 are MNHEY and SVGAGI. V was clipped by 4 bases and J by 2 bases, with 8 bases between them. CDR3 length: 13 amino acids. CDR3 sequence (DNA): TGTGCCAGCAGTTCCGTACGGCAAGAGACCCAGTACTTC. As protein: CASSSVRQETQYF.

The chain links TRBV7-2 to TRBJ2-2, with D possibly matching TRBD1 (6 bases). Germline V lookup: CDR1 SGHTA, CDR2 FQGNSA. This CDR3 is built from 17 residues. V lost 6 bases and J lost 2, with 19 bases in between. Here the CDR3 reads CASRPQKHRVNTGELFF. The CDR3 coding sequence is TGTGCCAGCAGGCCTCAAAAACACAGGGTTAACACCGGGGAGCTGTTTTTT.

V usage is TRBV30 and J usage is TRBJ2-3, with 11 bases fitting TRBD2. V lost 3 bases, J lost 8 bases, and 22 bases stayed unmatched. The germline V gene has CDR1 GTSNPN and CDR2 SVGIG (reference sequence). The CDR3 length is 19 residues. DNA of the CDR3: TGTGCCTGGAGGGGTTTTTTCCCTAGCGGGAGGAACCCCCCAGGTACGCAGTATTTT. Encoded protein: CAWRGFFPSGRNPPGTQYF.

At least ten counts were recorded for this clonotype. This chain uses TRBV20-1 with TRBJ1-5; TRBD1 might be the D (5 bases). The germline V gene encodes CDR1 DFQATT and CDR2 SNEGSKA (reference sequence). V gave up 0 bases and J gave up 2 bases, with 11 bases separating them. The CDR3 runs to 15 residues. The CDR3 sequence: CSARDPGRGNQPQHF. CDR3 sequence (DNA): TGCAGTGCTAGAGATCCAGGGCGGGGCAATCAGCCCCAGCATTTT.

This clonotype was seen repeatedly, ten times or more. The chain couples TRBV7-2 to TRBJ2-1, with 8 bases identical to TRBD2. The CDR3 runs 16 residues. Germline assignment: CDR1 SGHTA and CDR2 FQGNSA. The J segment lost 0 bases and the V segment lost 4 bases, leaving 5 bases of the junction unmatched. As DNA, the CDR3 is TGTGCCAGCAGCTCGATAAGCGGGAGCTCCTACAATGAGCAGTTCTTC. Its protein product is CASSSISGSSYNEQFF.

The chain recombines TRBV6-1 with TRBJ1-2; D perhaps matches TRBD1 (6 bases). The CDR3 consists of 14 residues. Germline V CDR1 and CDR2: MNHNS, SASEGT. V dropped 10 bases and J dropped 9 bases, with 24 bases sitting between them. The chain's CDR3 is CAISNPQGTGCYTF. The DNA for the CDR3 is TGTGCCATCTCAAATCCCCAGGGGACGGGGTGCTACACCTTC.

This clonotype appeared many times. This chain connects TRBV20-1 to TRBJ2-5; D is uncertain. This CDR3 has 15 residues. V shed 5 bases and J shed 4 bases, with 20 bases lying between them. The germline CDR1 and CDR2 sequences are DFQATT and SNEGSKA (reference sequence). The CDR3 region has the DNA TGCAGTGCTCACGCCTTGTTTGGGTTTAGAGAGACCCAGTACTTC. Amino acids: CSAHALFGFRETQYF.

On this clonotype itself: Given a far larger clone just one base away, this is likely a sequencing read error. The chain has TRBV6-4 and TRBJ2-7; maybe TRBD1 (5 bases). This CDR3 has 16 residues. The V gene's germline CDR1 is MRHNA and CDR2 SNTAGT. V was cut by 7 bases and J by 5 bases, with 24 bases left in between. The CDR3 region is CASIYSEIEQVNEQYF. The CDR3 DNA follows: TGTGCCAGCATTTACTCCGAGATTGAACAGGTGAACGAGCAGTACTTC.

This clonotype has ten or more counts. The CDR3 DNA reads TGCAGTGCTAGCGAAACAGGGGTCTACGAGCAGTACTTC. Translation gives CSASETGVYEQYF. The J gene is TRBJ2-7, the V gene TRBV20-1; 7 bases line up with TRBD1. This CDR3 spans 13 amino acids. The V segment lost 3 bases and the J segment 3 bases; nucleotides outside the gene matches: 5. CDR1 is DFQATT, CDR2 SNEGSKA, per germline (reference sequence).

This clonotype was detected ten times or more. V usage is TRBV18 and J usage is TRBJ1-1; D is uncertain. This CDR3 region has 14 residues. The germline V gene has CDR1 KGHSH and CDR2 LQKENI. Trimming took 1 base from V and 1 from J, leaving 7 bases between them. CDR3 coding DNA: TGTGCCAGCTCACCACGGACGGAGAACACTGAAGCTTTCTTT. This sequence encodes CASSPRTENTEAFF.

About this clonotype itself: Being one base from a much bigger clone, this may be a read error. The chain couples TRBV6-1 to TRBJ2-2, with D perhaps TRBD1 (6 bases). The germline V gene encodes CDR1 MNHNS and CDR2 SASEGT. The CDR3 consists of 15 residues. Written as DNA, the CDR3 is TGTGCCAGCAGTGGGGACAAGGCGAACGCCGGGGAGCTGTTTTTT. Its protein is CASSGDKANAGELFF.

This clonotype was picked up a small number of times. A much larger clone lies a single base off, so this may be a read error. The chain uses TRBV6-2 or TRBV6-3 and TRBJ2-7; D is perhaps TRBD2 (5 bases). Trimming removed 5 bases from V and 3 bases from J, with 17 bases in between. The CDR3 sequence is 15 residues long. CDR1 and CDR2 from the germline V gene are MNHEY and SVGEGT. In DNA form, the CDR3 reads TGTGCCAGCAGTCCGAAAATAGCGTCCGTCTACGAGCAGTACTTC. Translating it yields CASSPKIASVYEQYF.

The chain joins TRBV12-3 or TRBV12-4 to TRBJ1-2, with TRBD1 as a possible D gene (5 bases). CDR3 length: 15 amino acids. V was cut by 1 base and J by 3 bases, with 12 bases left in between. CDR3 DNA sequence: TGTGCCAGCAGTTTAGGACAGCCCCCCTACTATGGCTACACCTTC. This sequence encodes CASSLGQPPYYGYTF.

This clonotype was detected many times. The chain couples TRBV5-1 to TRBJ1-6; D uncertain. The V gene lost 4 bases and the J gene lost 15 bases, with 17 bases spanning the gap. Germline V gene sequence: CDR1 SGHRS, CDR2 YFSETQ. The CDR3 loop spans 13 amino acids. CDR3 DNA sequence: TGCGCCAGCAGCCTCCAATCTGGGGATCACCTCCACTTT. Translating gives CASSLQSGDHLHF.

In its sample, this clonotype was seen many times. The gene calls are TRBV6-1 and TRBJ1-2; D ambiguous. With 5 bases removed from V and 2 bases from J, the gap between germline ends came to 9 bases. This CDR3 is 13 amino acids long. The germline V gene encodes CDR1 MNHNS and CDR2 SASEGT. The CDR3 DNA follows: TGTGCCAGCAGTTACCTGATAAACTATGGCTACACCTTC. This gives the protein CASSYLINYGYTF.